Listed here are 25 T cell receptor beta chains from one sample, sequenced in a study of CD8 T cells in Susac syndrome. RNA, at about 0.45 to 1 ug, was reverse transcribed with random hexamers. TCRdb ran MiXCR on the immunoSEQ multiplex PCR reads and lists one entry per CDR3 protein. The sample has some 120,000 distinct CDR3 sequences; about 95% are singletons. Material: CD4+ T cells from PBMCs. These receptor sequences come from a human donor in good health.

The genes are TRBV19 and TRBJ1-5; D ambiguous. The CDR3 length is 13 residues. CDR1 and CDR2 from the germline V gene are LNHDA and SQIVND (reference sequence). Deletions cut 10 bases from V and 0 bases from J, with 10 bases between. Written as DNA, the CDR3 is TGTGCCACCTCCGCGACTAGCAATCAGCCCCAGCATTTT. Its translation is CATSATSNQPQHF.

This chain links TRBV5-1 with TRBJ2-1; 8 nucleotides align to TRBD2. V lost 0 bases, J lost 6 bases, and 5 bases stayed unmatched. This CDR3 comprises 15 residues. The germline V gene has CDR1 SGHRS and CDR2 YFSETQ. This CDR3 is CASSLGAGGGNEQFF. CDR3 sequence (DNA): TGCGCCAGCAGCTTGGGGGCGGGAGGAGGCAATGAGCAGTTCTTC.

The rearrangement uses TRBV29-1 and TRBJ2-3; TRBD2 matches at 9 bases. From germline, CDR1 is SQVTM and CDR2 ANQGSEA. Germline trimming cut 4 bases from V and 2 bases from J; bases unmatched to any gene: 4. The CDR3 sequence is 14 residues long. The CDR3, as DNA: TGCAGCGTTGGACTAGCGGCAACCACAGATACGCAGTATTTT. It codes for CSVGLAATTDTQYF.

The chain combines TRBV2 with TRBJ2-3; D gene unclear. The CDR3 sequence is 11 residues long. Trimming took off 7 bases at V and 3 bases at J, with 5 bases between the two ends. Looked up from germline, CDR1 is SNHLY and CDR2 is FYNNEI. The CDR3 sequence: CASTPTDTQYF. Here the CDR3 DNA reads TGTGCCAGCACCCCAACAGATACGCAGTATTTT.

The rearrangement links TRBV4-1 to TRBJ1-5, with unresolved D. This CDR3 is 15 amino acids long. CDR1 MGHRA and CDR2 YSYEKL come from the germline V gene. V shed 0 bases and J shed 5 bases, with 11 bases lying between them. CDR3 sequence reads: CASSQEGQDYQPQHF. The CDR3 DNA reads TGCGCCAGCAGCCAAGAGGGTCAGGACTATCAGCCCCAGCATTTT.

V gene TRBV3-1 combines with J gene TRBJ2-1; 7 nucleotides align to TRBD2. The CDR3 totals 17 residues. J was trimmed by 3 bases and V by 3 bases; bases with no gene match: 11. Germline loops: CDR1 LGHDT, CDR2 YNNKEL (reference sequence). CDR3: CASSHLRRASGYNEQFF. As DNA, the CDR3 is TGTGCCAGCAGCCACCTTAGGAGGGCTAGCGGCTACAATGAGCAGTTCTTC.

Here the CDR3 reads CATSSGSVSSYEQYF. DNA of the CDR3: TGTGCCACCAGCAGCGGGTCCGTAAGCTCCTACGAGCAGTACTTC. The chain is built from TRBV15 and TRBJ2-7; unclear D gene. Germline V gives CDR1 LNHNV, CDR2 YYDKDF (reference sequence). V lost 3 bases and J lost 0, with 12 bases in between. The CDR3 runs 15 residues.

The rearrangement uses TRBV28 and TRBJ1-2, with TRBD1 matching over 8 bases. V gave up 2 bases and J gave up 4 bases; unmatched junction bases: 9. The CDR3 is 16 residues long. Germline V gives CDR1 MDHEN, CDR2 SYDVKM. The CDR3 DNA reads TGTGCCAGCAGTTTAAGAATACAGGGGGATAGCTATGGCTACACCTTC. This codes for CASSLRIQGDSYGYTF.

V usage is TRBV30 and J usage is TRBJ2-5; 9 bases match TRBD2. Trimming cost V 3 bases and J 5 bases; bases outside gene matches: 7. Looked up from germline, CDR1 is GTSNPN and CDR2 is SVGIG (reference sequence). This CDR3 contains 14 residues. CDR3 residues: CAWRHKAGGETQYF. The DNA of the CDR3 is TGTGCCTGGAGGCATAAGGCGGGAGGGGAGACCCAGTACTTC.

The rearrangement links TRBV7-9 to TRBJ2-2; no definite D call. The ends were cut back, 8 bases at V and 3 bases at J, with 10 bases in the middle. CDR3 length: 13 residues. Germline CDR1 is SEHNR and CDR2 is FQNEAQ (reference sequence). CDR3 region: CASVRKDTGELFF. Written as DNA, the CDR3 is TGTGCCAGCGTGAGGAAGGACACCGGGGAGCTGTTTTTT.

V gene TRBV20-1 combines with J gene TRBJ2-7; 13 nucleotides match TRBD2. Trimming took 1 base from V and 6 from J; bases not matched to a gene: 9. Germline V gene data show CDR1 as DFQATT and CDR2 as SNEGSKA (reference sequence). The CDR3 runs 16 residues. CDR3 DNA sequence: TGCAGTGCTAGAGGGACTAGCGGGAGACCGGCTCGCGAGCAGTACTTC. Protein: CSARGTSGRPAREQYF.

The CDR3 region is CASSRTSTDTQYF. The DNA for the CDR3 is TGTGCCAGCAGCAGGACTAGCACAGATACGCAGTATTTT. The chain carries TRBV5-6 and TRBJ2-3, with D perhaps matching TRBD2 (5 bases). The CDR3 is 13 amino acids. Per germline, CDR1 SGHDT and CDR2 YYEEEE. Trimming removed 4 bases from V and 0 bases from J, with 6 bases in between.

This rearrangement joins TRBV25-1 to TRBJ2-7; D may be TRBD1 (5 bases). The germline V and J ends were trimmed by 1 base and 2 bases, with 9 bases remaining between them. The CDR3 spans 14 residues. CDR1 and CDR2 (germline): MGHDK, SYGVNS. The CDR3 sequence: CASSESDSPYEQYF. The CDR3, as DNA: TGTGCCAGCAGTGAATCCGACAGCCCCTACGAGCAGTACTTC.

The chain is built from TRBV6-1 and TRBJ1-2; D ambiguous. This CDR3 region has 14 residues. Per the germline V gene, CDR1 is MNHNS and CDR2 is SASEGT. The V end was cut by 0 bases, the J end by 10 bases, with 15 bases between. DNA of the CDR3: TGTGCCAGCAGTGAAGCAGGGCGGGTACGAGACTACACCTTC. It translates to CASSEAGRVRDYTF.

This chain joins TRBV7-2 and TRBJ2-3; TRBD2 aligns across 7 bases. The germline gives CDR1 SGHTA, CDR2 FQGNSA. The ends lost 4 bases at V and 2 bases at J; junction bases unmatched: 3. The CDR3 is 14 residues long. The CDR3 bases are TGTGCCAGCAGCTCCGGGGGGTACACAGATACGCAGTATTTT. Its translation is CASSSGGYTDTQYF.

This clonotype appeared a single time. The chain's CDR3 is CASSPGKPLTEAFF. CDR3 sequence (DNA): TGTGCCAGCTCTCCGGGCAAACCGTTGACTGAAGCTTTCTTT. The chain links TRBV18 to TRBJ1-1; unclear D gene. This CDR3 has 14 amino acids. Per the germline V gene, CDR1 is KGHSH and CDR2 is LQKENI. The V end was cut by 6 bases, the J end by 5 bases, with 16 bases between.

V gene TRBV30 combines with J gene TRBJ2-4, with D perhaps TRBD2 (6 bases). Germline V gene lookup returns CDR1 GTSNPN and CDR2 SVGIG (reference sequence). This CDR3 spans 12 amino acids. Between the trimmed V and J ends, which lost 8 bases and 7 bases, there was a span of 15 bases. DNA of the CDR3: TGTGCCGCCGGGGGTCGGGTTAACATTCAGTACTTC. This translates into CAAGGRVNIQYF.

V usage is TRBV7-2 and J usage is TRBJ1-1, with a possible D match to TRBD1 (5 bases). This CDR3 region has 13 residues. Trimming took off 5 bases at V and 7 bases at J, with 14 bases between the two ends. Germline CDR1 and CDR2: SGHTA and FQGNSA. The CDR3 loop reads CASSLGTQREAFF. The CDR3 DNA sequence: TGTGCCAGCAGCCTAGGGACTCAACGTGAAGCTTTCTTT.

This chain uses TRBV2 with TRBJ1-1; D not certain. The CDR3 extends over 14 amino acids. Germline assignment: CDR1 SNHLY and CDR2 FYNNEI. V lost 2 bases and J 7 bases, leaving 14 bases between the germline ends. Here the CDR3 reads CASSERGMGGEAFF. CDR3 in DNA: TGTGCCAGCAGTGAACGAGGGATGGGAGGTGAAGCTTTCTTT.

The V and J genes are TRBV25-1 and TRBJ1-1; D is uncertain. The CDR3 is made up of 13 amino acids. Germline V CDR1 and CDR2: MGHDK, SYGVNS. V was trimmed by 5 bases and J by 0 bases, leaving 7 bases between them. In DNA, the CDR3 is TGTGCCAGCAGTCCTCGGGTGAACACTGAAGCTTTCTTT. This translates into CASSPRVNTEAFF. The full variable domain, completed using reference TRBV25-1 and TRBJ1-1, is EADIYQTPRYLVIGTGKKITLECSQTMGHDKMYWYQQDPGMELHLIHYSYGVNSTEKGDLSSESTVSRIRTEHFPLTLESARPSHTSQYLCASSPRVNTEAFFGQGTRLTVV.

This chain links TRBV7-2 with TRBJ2-5, with TRBD2 matching 7 bases. Losses at the gene ends were 1 base for V and 1 base for J; bases not matched to a gene: 3. Germline assignment: CDR1 SGHTA and CDR2 FQGNSA. This CDR3 has 15 amino acids. The chain's CDR3 is CASSLVGLTQETQYF. CDR3 nucleotides: TGTGCCAGCAGCTTAGTGGGACTAACCCAAGAGACCCAGTACTTC.

CDR3 DNA: TGTGCCAGCAGTTTTACTAGCGGGGGGGTCGGCGAGCAGTACTTC. Its protein product is CASSFTSGGVGEQYF. This rearrangement joins TRBV12-3 or TRBV12-4 to TRBJ2-7; TRBD2 matches at 13 bases. This CDR3 comprises 15 residues. Trimming removed 3 bases from V and 6 bases from J; junction bases left unmatched: 5.

This chain joins TRBV29-1 and TRBJ2-1, with D tentatively TRBD2 (6 bases). V shed 6 bases and J shed 12 bases, with 15 bases lying between them. This CDR3 spans 11 amino acids. Germline lookup yields CDR1 SQVTM and CDR2 ANQGSEA. The CDR3 loop reads CSVGEEQWQFF. CDR3 DNA sequence: TGCAGCGTAGGGGAGGAACAGTGGCAGTTCTTC.

V gene TRBV7-9 combines with J gene TRBJ1-1, with unresolved D. Between the trimmed V and J ends, which lost 2 bases and 0 bases, there was a span of 7 bases. Germline V CDR1 and CDR2: SEHNR, FQNEAQ (reference sequence). This CDR3 spans 14 amino acids. Here the CDR3 DNA reads TGTGCCAGCAGCTTAATGGAGGTGAACACTGAAGCTTTCTTT. Its protein product is CASSLMEVNTEAFF.

The chain joins TRBV7-6 to TRBJ2-6, with no clear D. From germline, CDR1 is SGHVS and CDR2 FNYEAQ. The CDR3 is 17 amino acids. V was trimmed by 1 base and J by 0 bases, leaving 10 bases between them. The CDR3 loop reads CASSLGLAPSGANVLTF. Here the CDR3 DNA reads TGTGCCAGCAGCTTAGGACTTGCACCCTCTGGGGCCAACGTCCTGACTTTC.